These 17 T cell receptor beta chains were all obtained from the same sample, sequenced in a study of T cell repertoires in ileal Crohn's disease. Assay used: immunoSEQ multiplex PCR; TCRdb lists only in-frame clones, some missing. The sample has fewer than 20,000 clones; roughly two thirds are singletons. The sequencing input was ileal tissue. The source of these receptors is an adult with Crohn's disease.

The rearrangement uses TRBV5-1 and TRBJ2-7, with TRBD2 as a possible D gene (5 bases). The CDR3 length is 14 residues. Per the germline V gene, CDR1 is SGHRS and CDR2 is YFSETQ. V was cut by 4 bases and J by 5 bases, with 16 bases left in between. CDR3 DNA sequence: TGCGCCAGCAGCCCGAAACTAGGTTTCCACGAGCAGTACTTC. Residues: CASSPKLGFHEQYF.

This sequence joins TRBV11-2 and TRBJ2-7; possibly TRBD1 for D (7 bases). The CDR3 has 16 amino acids. CDR1 is SGHAT, CDR2 FQNNGV, per germline. Trimming took off 6 bases at V and 0 bases at J, with 18 bases between the two ends. The CDR3 DNA follows: TGTGCCAGCAGTCCAGGGGGGACACATAGCTCCTACGAGCAGTACTTC. This sequence encodes CASSPGGTHSSYEQYF.

This clone was detected only a few times. The rearrangement links TRBV18 to TRBJ2-7; 9 nucleotides line up with TRBD2. The germline V gene has CDR1 KGHSH and CDR2 LQKENI. CDR3 size: 14 residues. V trimming: 3 bases; J trimming: 3 bases; junction bases outside the gene matches: 3. CDR3: CASSPLSGSYEQYF. DNA for the CDR3: TGTGCCAGCTCACCCCTTAGCGGGAGCTACGAGCAGTACTTC.

With respect to this clone: Other nucleotide sequences in the sample specify the same CDR3. The J gene is TRBJ1-2, the V gene TRBV27; D remains ambiguous. CDR3 length: 13 amino acids. Germline V gene lookup returns CDR1 MNHEY and CDR2 SMNVEV (reference sequence). The ends were cut back, 6 bases at V and 1 base at J, with 9 bases in the middle. CDR3 coding DNA: TGTGCCAGCAGCCCCGGGGTTAACTATGGCTACACCTTC. This encodes CASSPGVNYGYTF.

The V gene is TRBV9, the J gene TRBJ2-7; 10 bases are a match to TRBD1. The germline V gene encodes CDR1 SGDLS and CDR2 YYNGEE. The CDR3 runs 15 residues. V was pared by 2 bases and J by 3 bases, with 5 bases of the junction left unmatched. The CDR3 nucleotides are TGTGCCAGCAGCGTCGCGACAGGGGGCTTCTACGAGCAGTACTTC. Residues: CASSVATGGFYEQYF. Drawing the rest from reference TRBV9 and TRBJ2-7, the complete variable domain is DSGVTQTPKHLITATGQRVTLRCSPRSGDLSVYWYQQSLDQGLQFLIQYYNGEERAKGNILERFSAQQFPDLHSELNLSSLELGDSALYFCASSVATGGFYEQYFGPGTRLTVT.

The chain combines TRBV30 with TRBJ1-5; tentatively, D is TRBD1 (6 bases). Trimming took 0 bases from V and 7 from J, leaving 13 bases between them. This CDR3 region has 14 residues. CDR1 GTSNPN and CDR2 SVGIG come from the germline V gene (reference sequence). The DNA of the CDR3 is TGTGCCTGGAGTGTACCGGGTGGGGGCCAGCCCCAGCATTTT. Protein sequence: CAWSVPGGGQPQHF.

The CDR3, as DNA: TGTGCCAGCAGGAATGGCAGGGGTGATCAGCCCCAGCATTTT. Translating it yields CASRNGRGDQPQHF. V and J are TRBV2 and TRBJ1-5; the D gene is possibly TRBD1 (6 bases). V shed 6 bases and J shed 5 bases, with 14 bases lying between them. The CDR3 is 14 residues long. CDR1 and CDR2 (germline): SNHLY, FYNNEI.

The chain has TRBV7-9 and TRBJ2-2; tentatively, D is TRBD2 (6 bases). V lost 5 bases to trimming and J lost 6 bases, with 16 bases between them. CDR1 SEHNR and CDR2 FQNEAQ come from the germline V gene (reference sequence). The CDR3 has 15 residues. The CDR3 loop is CASSTGSITPGELFF. In DNA form, the CDR3 reads TGTGCCAGCAGCACCGGGAGCATAACCCCCGGGGAGCTGTTTTTT.

The chain joins TRBV27 to TRBJ1-2; no clear D gene. Germline values: CDR1 MNHEY, CDR2 SMNVEV (reference sequence). V gave up 3 bases and J gave up 3 bases, with 11 bases separating them. The CDR3 spans 14 residues. This CDR3 reads CASSFRGDYYGYTF. The CDR3, as DNA: TGTGCCAGCAGTTTCCGTGGAGACTACTATGGCTACACCTTC.

The chain joins TRBV21-1 to TRBJ2-1; TRBD2, as called in the table, went unchecked against the DNA. TRBV21-1 is given as a pseudogene. The CDR3 covers 19 residues. This CDR3 reads CASNLIAGGMTLNYNEQFF. In DNA form, the CDR3 reads TGTGCCAGCAACTTAATAGCGGGGGGCATGACACTTAACTACAATGAGCAGTTCTTC.

The chain employs TRBV9 and TRBJ2-1; D might be TRBD2 (5 bases). The CDR3 sequence is 13 residues long. Trimming stripped 3 bases from V and 6 bases from J, with 10 bases between. Germline CDR1 SGDLS, CDR2 YYNGEE. CDR3 DNA: TGTGCCAGCAGCGCCAATCGGGGCAATGAGCAGTTCTTC. Translation gives CASSANRGNEQFF.

CDR3 sequence reads: CASTPLGARQPQHF. The CDR3 nucleotides are TGTGCCAGCACCCCTCTGGGGGCGAGGCAGCCCCAGCATTTT. The J gene is TRBJ1-5, the V gene TRBV7-2; D possibly corresponds to TRBD1 (6 bases). The germline V and J ends were trimmed by 7 bases and 7 bases, with 17 bases remaining between them. Germline loops: CDR1 SGHTA, CDR2 FQGNSA. This CDR3 is 14 amino acids long.

V and J are TRBV30 and TRBJ1-2; perhaps TRBD1 as D (5 bases). CDR3 size: 15 residues. CDR1 GTSNPN and CDR2 SVGIG come from the germline V gene (reference sequence). V lost 3 bases, J lost 5 bases, and 19 bases lay in between. The CDR3 sequence: CAWSESGGYGYGYTF. As DNA, the CDR3 is TGTGCCTGGAGCGAATCCGGGGGGTATGGATATGGCTACACCTTC.

This clone appeared a few times. V usage is TRBV6-5 and J usage is TRBJ2-7; tentatively, D is TRBD2 (6 bases). The CDR3 sequence is 16 residues long. Trimming removed 0 bases from V and 2 bases from J, with 14 bases in between. Germline CDR1 is MNHEY and CDR2 is SVGAGI. The CDR3 loop is CASSYSGLSPTYEQYF. The CDR3 region has the DNA TGTGCCAGCAGTTACTCAGGACTATCACCAACCTACGAGCAGTACTTC.

V gene TRBV6-5 combines with J gene TRBJ2-7; D perhaps matches TRBD1 (6 bases). Germline values: CDR1 MNHEY, CDR2 SVGAGI. Trimming removed 4 bases from V and 1 base from J, with 14 bases in between. The CDR3 loop spans 15 amino acids. The CDR3 sequence: CASSSPRGQSYEQYF. In nucleotides, the CDR3 is TGTGCCAGCAGTTCTCCGCGCGGACAGTCCTACGAGCAGTACTTC.

Written as DNA, the CDR3 is TGCGCCAGCATTCAATCGGGGGTTTCTTCCTACGAGCAGTACTTC. It codes for CASIQSGVSSYEQYF. The rearrangement uses TRBV10-2 and TRBJ2-7; tentative D call: TRBD2 (6 bases). CDR3 length: 15 residues. V lost 7 bases and J 1 base, leaving 17 bases between the germline ends. Germline CDR1 and CDR2: WSHSY and SAAADI.

The gene calls are TRBV5-1 and TRBJ2-1; TRBD2 aligns across 11 bases. With V trimmed by 5 bases and J by 4 bases, 5 bases remained unmatched. The CDR3 has 15 residues. Germline CDR1 SGHRS, CDR2 YFSETQ. This CDR3 reads CASRLAGGQYNEQFF. DNA for the CDR3: TGCGCCAGCAGATTAGCGGGAGGGCAATACAATGAGCAGTTCTTC.